The 8 T cell receptor beta chains in this list originate from one sample, sequenced in a study of human T cells and chemical hapten exposure. As to time point: patch test 2, 6 weeks after DPC sensitization. The treatment here: therapeutic diphenylcyclopropenone sensitization with weekly scalp DPC. TCRdb re-analysed the RACE reads in MiXCR, keeping a single row per CDR3 protein. The sample includes 69,000 or so distinct CDR3 sequences, 9% to 12% of them seen just once. Sample: whole blood, taken in connection with sensitization to the hapten diphenylcyclopropenone (DPC). The receptor source for this set is a woman between 50 and 59 years old with alopecia areata. Some clones in this sample may be carry-over from other donors' samples.

The sample holds many counts of this clonotype. The chain carries TRBV20-1 and TRBJ2-1; no definite D call. The CDR3 covers 11 residues. Germline V gene data show CDR1 as DFQATT and CDR2 as SNEGSKA (reference sequence). Between the trimmed V and J ends, which lost 3 bases and 6 bases, there was a span of 6 bases. CDR3 sequence: CSASKSNEQFF. CDR3 DNA: TGCAGTGCTAGCAAGAGCAATGAGCAGTTCTTC.

This rearrangement joins TRBV28 to TRBJ2-3; 7 bases are a match to TRBD2. The V and J ends lost 5 bases and 5 bases, in that order; junction bases with no gene match: 7. This CDR3 region has 14 residues. Per germline, CDR1 MDHEN and CDR2 SYDVKM. The CDR3: CASSPGGVQDTQYF. CDR3 nucleotides: TGTGCCAGCAGTCCGGGAGGAGTCCAAGATACGCAGTATTTT.

This clonotype was observed many times. CDR3 sequence (DNA): TGCAGTGCTAGAGAAGCGGGGGGCAATCAGCCCCAGCATTTT. Its translation: CSAREAGGNQPQHF. The chain combines TRBV20-1 with TRBJ1-5, with D perhaps matching TRBD1 (5 bases). V lost 0 bases and J lost 2, with 8 bases in between. The germline V gene encodes CDR1 DFQATT and CDR2 SNEGSKA (reference sequence). The CDR3 has 14 residues.

This clonotype came up a few times. This chain joins TRBV7-9 and TRBJ2-1; TRBD2 agrees at 10 bases. CDR3 length: 16 amino acids. Trimming removed 0 bases from V and 8 bases from J; junction bases left unmatched: 7. In germline, CDR1 is SEHNR, CDR2 FQNEAQ (reference sequence). CDR3 sequence: CASSLALAGALDEQFF. The CDR3, as DNA: TGTGCCAGCAGCTTAGCTCTAGCGGGAGCTTTAGATGAGCAGTTCTTC.

V is TRBV29-1 and J is TRBJ2-7; D assignment may be TRBD1 or TRBD2 (5 bases each). CDR1 and CDR2 (germline): SQVTM, ANQGSEA. The CDR3 loop spans 13 amino acids. V lost 8 bases and J lost 6, with 20 bases in between. CDR3 amino acids: CSSKVGPGTEQYF. As DNA, the CDR3 is TGCAGCTCCAAAGTTGGACCGGGGACCGAGCAGTACTTC.

The rearrangement joins TRBV6-1 to TRBJ2-2; 9 bases are shared with TRBD2. The CDR3 is 17 amino acids. Germline CDR1 is MNHNS and CDR2 is SASEGT. The trim removed 7 bases at V and 1 base at J, leaving 10 bases unmatched. The CDR3 reads CASIGVFSGRNTGELFF. CDR3 nucleotide sequence: TGTGCCAGCATAGGGGTTTTTAGCGGGAGGAACACCGGGGAGCTGTTTTTT.

This chain joins TRBV7-9 and TRBJ2-7; no firm D call. V lost 1 base, J lost 2 bases, and 9 bases lay in between. This CDR3 contains 14 residues. Germline lookup yields CDR1 SEHNR and CDR2 FQNEAQ (reference sequence). The CDR3 sequence is CASSLVVEPYEQYF. Here the CDR3 DNA reads TGTGCCAGCAGCTTAGTGGTCGAGCCCTACGAGCAGTACTTC.

This clonotype was seen ten or more times. The rearrangement links TRBV6-6 to TRBJ1-2; TRBD1 agrees at 7 bases. Germline V gives CDR1 MNHNY, CDR2 SVGAGI (reference sequence). J lost 3 bases, V lost 2 bases, and 15 bases had no gene match. The CDR3 contains 18 residues. The CDR3 region is CASSYRELGQGVHYGYTF. CDR3 in DNA: TGTGCCAGCAGTTACCGGGAATTAGGGCAGGGGGTGCACTATGGCTACACCTTC.